The 15 T cell receptor beta chains below all came from one sample that was sequenced in a study of T cells after yellow fever vaccination. TCRdb reanalysed the 5' RACE reads using MiXCR and keeps one entry per CDR3 protein. The data show 550,000 to 750,000 distinct CDR3 sequences, approximately 12% seen once. Specimen: PBMCs, collected on the day of the yellow fever booster vaccination. The receptor source for this set is a man aged 30 to 45 who received the YFV17D yellow fever vaccine.

V usage is TRBV6-1 and J usage is TRBJ2-1; D might be TRBD1 (6 bases). Trimming took off 4 bases at V and 9 bases at J, with 19 bases between the two ends. Looked up from germline, CDR1 is MNHNS and CDR2 is SASEGT. This CDR3 is 15 amino acids long. The CDR3 region has the DNA TGTGCCAGCAGTGGGGGTGACAGGCGCGGTCTTGAGCAGTTCTTC. As protein: CASSGGDRRGLEQFF.

There are a few counts of this clonotype. The V call is TRBV12-3 or TRBV12-4, the J call TRBJ2-4, with 11 bases lining up with TRBD2. CDR3 length: 17 residues. V trimming: 5 bases; J trimming: 1 base; junction bases outside the gene matches: 7. The CDR3 sequence: CASSPRLAGSAKNIQYF. The CDR3 DNA reads as TGTGCCAGCAGTCCAAGACTAGCGGGGAGCGCCAAAAACATTCAGTACTTC.

Comment on this clonotype: At one boundary the junction diverges from the germline segment, which might be a read error. The rearrangement links TRBV30 to TRBJ2-2; tentatively, D is TRBD1 (6 bases). This CDR3 region has 15 residues. The germline CDR1 and CDR2 sequences are GTSNPN and SVGIG (reference sequence). DNA of the CDR3: TGTTCCTGGAGGCAAAAGGGACAGAACACCGGGGAGCTGTTTTTT. Amino acids: CSWRQKGQNTGELFF. The full variable domain, with the rest looked up from reference TRBV30 and TRBJ2-2, is SQTIHQWPATLVQPVGSPLSLECTVEGTSNPNLYWYRQAAGRGLQLLFYSVGIGQISSEVPQNLSASRPQDRQFILSSKKLLLSDSGFYLCSWRQKGQNTGELFFGEGSRLTVL.

V and J are TRBV29-1 and TRBJ2-1, with a possible D match to TRBD2 (6 bases). Trimming stripped 4 bases from V and 4 bases from J, with 8 bases between. There are 12 residues in the CDR3. Germline-derived CDR1 and CDR2 are SQVTM and ANQGSEA. The CDR3, as DNA: TGCAGCGTTGGCCGGGAGTACAATGAGCAGTTCTTC. It codes for CSVGREYNEQFF.

There are a few counts of this clonotype. The rearrangement links TRBV20-1 to TRBJ2-1; D gene unclear. Trimming took 6 bases from V and 6 from J, leaving 15 bases between them. The germline gives CDR1 DFQATT, CDR2 SNEGSKA (reference sequence). This CDR3 spans 13 amino acids. The CDR3 sequence is CSALLTRVNEQFF. The CDR3 DNA follows: TGCAGTGCCCTCCTAACTCGGGTCAATGAGCAGTTCTTC.

A word on this clonotype: This may arise from a read error, as a much more abundant clone is one base away. The chain carries TRBV9 and TRBJ2-6; no clear D. Germline assignment: CDR1 SGDLS and CDR2 YYNGEE. The CDR3 is made up of 13 amino acids. Trimming stripped 4 bases from V and 0 bases from J, with 2 bases between. CDR3 nucleotides: TGTGCCAGCAGCACCTCTGGGGCCAACGTCCTGACTTTC. Encoded protein: CASSTSGANVLTF.

There are many counts of this clonotype. This chain uses TRBV6-1 with TRBJ2-3; D may be TRBD1 (6 bases). The germline CDR1 and CDR2 sequences are MNHNS and SASEGT. The CDR3 is 15 residues long. V lost 10 bases and J lost 3, with 20 bases in between. The CDR3 reads CATRGSGARTDTQYF. CDR3 in DNA: TGTGCCACCAGGGGTTCAGGGGCGAGGACAGATACGCAGTATTTT.

The V call is TRBV4-3, the J call TRBJ2-2, with unresolved D. Trimming took 6 bases from V and 6 from J, leaving 14 bases between them. There are 14 residues in the CDR3. CDR1 is LGHNA and CDR2 is YSLEER in the germline V gene. CDR3 in DNA: TGCGCCAGCAGAGCCTCATCATCGTCCGGGGAGCTGTTTTTT. This sequence encodes CASRASSSSGELFF.

This clonotype turned up a few times. V is TRBV7-2 and J is TRBJ2-1; no definite D call. The CDR3 sequence is 12 residues long. The ends were cut back, 2 bases at V and 8 bases at J, with 7 bases in the middle. CDR1 is SGHTA, CDR2 FQGNSA, per germline. DNA for the CDR3: TGTGCCAGCAGCTTATTTCTCCATGAGCAGTTCTTC. Its protein is CASSLFLHEQFF.

The V and J genes are TRBV9 and TRBJ2-1, with TRBD2 matching 10 bases. Germline CDR1 reads SGDLS; CDR2 reads YYNGEE. There are 15 residues in the CDR3. With V trimmed by 0 bases and J by 11 bases, 8 bases remained unmatched. Here the CDR3 reads CASSVEGSGRNKQFF. In DNA, the CDR3 is TGTGCCAGCAGCGTAGAAGGTAGCGGGAGGAATAAGCAGTTCTTC.

The table lists this clonotype with a few counts. The chain employs TRBV6-5 and TRBJ1-1; D remains unclear. Germline CDR1 is MNHEY and CDR2 is SVGAGI. This CDR3 contains 14 residues. Trimming pared 0 bases from V and 3 bases from J, leaving 8 bases between. The CDR3 nucleotides are TGTGCCAGCAGTTACTCGGGCGGGGACACTGAAGCTTTCTTT. Encoded protein: CASSYSGGDTEAFF.

This clonotype occurred a few times. J is TRBJ2-1 and V is TRBV7-9; D may be TRBD2 (5 bases). The CDR3 totals 16 residues. The germline V gene encodes CDR1 SEHNR and CDR2 FQNEAQ (reference sequence). Trimming stripped 7 bases from V and 5 bases from J, with 21 bases between. CDR3 nucleotide sequence: TGTGCCAGCACCCTAGACGGCGGGCCAAGGGACAATGAGCAGTTCTTC. This encodes CASTLDGGPRDNEQFF.

This clonotype was seen more than once but under ten times. V is TRBV19 and J is TRBJ2-7; the D is unclear. In germline, CDR1 is LNHDA, CDR2 SQIVND (reference sequence). CDR3 length: 13 amino acids. The V and J ends lost 5 bases and 1 base respectively, with 9 bases between them. DNA for the CDR3: TGTGCCAGTAGTGGGGTAGCTTCCTACGAGCAGTACTTC. Translating gives CASSGVASYEQYF.

This clonotype has just a few counts. The chain links TRBV4-3 to TRBJ1-3; D may be TRBD1 (5 bases). CDR3 length: 17 amino acids. Per the germline V gene, CDR1 is LGHNA and CDR2 is YSLEER. V was cut by 4 bases and J by 2 bases, with 18 bases left in between. CDR3: CASSPSQLGLAGNTIYF. For the CDR3, the DNA is TGCGCCAGCAGCCCCAGCCAATTGGGACTCGCTGGAAACACCATATATTTT.

This clonotype was detected only a few times. The chain is built from TRBV6-5 and TRBJ1-1; 7 bases map to TRBD1. This CDR3 is 16 amino acids long. In germline, CDR1 is MNHEY, CDR2 SVGAGI. With V trimmed by 2 bases and J by 1 base, 7 bases remained unmatched. The CDR3 DNA is TGTGCCAGCAGTTACGAGTCCGGGACAGCGAACACTGAAGCTTTCTTT. Encoded protein: CASSYESGTANTEAFF.